The rows below give T cell receptor beta chains drawn from one sample of a study of blood T cells in healthy people across ages. One entry per CDR3 protein results from TCRdb running MiXCR on the 5' RACE reads. The sample records 1.5 million to 2 million distinct CDR3 sequences, about two fifths being singletons. The sample comprised blood. These receptors all come from a human donor in good health. Both conserved end residues are part of each CDR3. Each record gives: clone size, D gene, J gene, V gene, CDR3 protein, CDR3 DNA. D genes are given only for firm matches. Size is stated for part of the rows, as once, few or many counts, or as a class when the clone is expanded.

>few|TRBD1|TRBJ2-7|TRBV27
CASSLYGTGETYEQYF
TGTGCCAGCAGTTTATATGGGACAGGGGAGACCTACGAGCAGTACTTC
>few|TRBD1|TRBJ2-1|TRBV6-2/TRBV6-3
CASSSIDRGFTGEQFF
TGTGCCAGCAGTTCCATCGACAGGGGTTTCACTGGTGAGCAGTTCTTC
>few|NA|TRBJ2-6|TRBV27
CASSLHGSSGANVLTF
TGTGCCAGCAGTTTGCACGGCTCCTCTGGGGCCAACGTCCTGACTTTC
>few|NA|TRBJ1-1|TRBV6-5
CASSRDKNGLRTEAFF
TGTGCCAGCAGCCGGGACAAAAACGGATTACGCACTGAAGCTTTCTTT
>NA|NA|TRBJ2-3|TRBV30
CAWSYGTTDTQYF
TGTGCCTGGAGTTACGGAACCACAGATACGCAGTATTTT
>few|NA|TRBJ2-1|TRBV7-9
CASSHPVGDNEQFF
TGTGCCAGCAGCCACCCGGTCGGTGACAATGAGCAGTTCTTC
>NA|NA|TRBJ2-1|TRBV7-9
CLLKSSYNEQFF
TGCCTCCTGAAGAGCTCCTACAATGAGCAGTTCTTC
>NA|TRBD1|TRBJ1-5|TRBV24-1
CATQGAGQPQHF
TGTGCCACCCAGGGGGCCGGTCAGCCCCAGCATTTT
>few|NA|TRBJ2-2|TRBV7-8
CASSASPGRNTGELFF
TGTGCCAGCAGCGCCTCACCGGGCCGAAACACCGGGGAGCTGTTTTTT
>NA|NA|TRBJ2-5|TRBV2
CASSDSAQQETQYF
TGTGCCAGCAGTGATTCGGCACAGCAAGAGACCCAGTACTTC
>few|TRBD1|TRBJ2-7|TRBV20-1
CSARDAGGVYEQYF
TGCAGTGCTAGAGACGCAGGGGGCGTCTACGAGCAGTACTTC
>NA|TRBD2|TRBJ2-3|TRBV5-5
CASSLELAGGWETQYF
TGTGCCAGCAGCTTGGAGCTAGCGGGGGGGTGGGAAACGCAGTATTTT
>few|TRBD1|TRBJ1-6|TRBV12-3/TRBV12-4
CASSSGTAYNSPLHF
TGTGCCAGCAGTTCCGGGACAGCCTATAATTCACCCCTCCACTTT
>once|NA|TRBJ2-7|TRBV4-3
CACSQDSYSREQYF
TGCGCCTGCAGCCAAGATTCGTATTCACGCGAGCAGTACTTC
>NA|NA|TRBJ1-5|TRBV29-1
CSVAREGSNQPQHF
TGCAGCGTTGCCCGGGAAGGGAGCAATCAGCCCCAGCATTTT
>few|NA|TRBJ1-1|TRBV29-1
CSVTVDTEVFF
TGCAGCGTGACGGTAGACACTGAAGTTTTCTTT
>NA|NA|TRBJ2-3|TRBV29-1
CSVDWRGGADTQYF
TGCAGCGTTGACTGGAGGGGGGGTGCAGATACGCAGTATTTT
>NA|NA|TRBJ2-7|TRBV20-1
CSASQDEQYF
TGCAGTGCTAGTCAGGACGAGCAGTACTTC
>NA|NA|TRBJ1-2|TRBV20-1
CSAPNYANYGYTF
TGCAGTGCCCCCAACTATGCTAACTATGGCTACACCTTC
>few|NA|TRBJ2-5|TRBV27
CASSKGLHVEQYF
TGTGCCAGCAGTAAAGGGCTTCACGTGGAGCAGTACTTC
>NA|NA|TRBJ2-5|TRBV5-6
CASSYRDLWETQYF
TGTGCCAGCAGCTACCGGGACTTGTGGGAAACCCAGTACTTC
>NA|NA|TRBJ2-7|TRBV28
CASSLRRKTYEQYF
TGTGCCAGCAGTTTACGCCGTAAAACCTACGAGCAGTACTTC
>NA|TRBD1|TRBJ2-5|TRBV20-1
CSASGQGFLETQYF
TGCAGTGCTTCGGGACAGGGATTCTTAGAGACCCAGTACTTC
>NA|NA|TRBJ2-7|TRBV28
CASSLFRIDRYEQYF
TGTGCCAGCAGTCTATTTAGAATTGATCGATACGAGCAGTACTTC
>few|NA|TRBJ1-2|TRBV7-8
CASSSYALADPNYGYTF
TGTGCCAGCAGCTCATACGCATTAGCTGACCCTAACTATGGCTACACCTTC
>few|NA|TRBJ2-1|TRBV30
CAWSPGQNEQFF
TGTGCCTGGAGTCCAGGACAGAATGAGCAGTTCTTC
>NA|NA|TRBJ1-1|TRBV29-1
CSVPGPGLTEAFF
TGCAGCGTCCCAGGCCCAGGGCTCACTGAAGCTTTCTTT
>few|NA|TRBJ2-1|TRBV4-3
CASSQGAGARYEQFF
TGCGCCAGCAGCCAAGGTGCGGGGGCGAGGTATGAGCAGTTCTTC
>few|TRBD2|TRBJ2-3|TRBV11-2
CASSAGLAADTQYF
TGTGCCAGCAGCGCCGGACTAGCGGCAGATACGCAGTATTTT
>NA|NA|TRBJ1-2|TRBV5-1
CASSLSGGNSYGYTF
TGCGCCAGCAGCTTGAGCGGGGGAAACTCCTATGGCTACACCTTC
>NA|NA|TRBJ2-1|TRBV28
CASSLVGLYNEQFF
TGTGCCAGCAGTTTGGTAGGCTTGTACAATGAGCAGTTCTTC
>NA|NA|TRBJ1-2|TRBV4-3
CASSTTDDSFYGYTF
TGCGCCAGCAGCACTACAGACGACAGCTTCTATGGCTACACCTTC
>once|NA|TRBJ1-2|TRBV29-1
CSASALANYGFTF
TGCAGCGCCTCGGCCTTAGCTAACTATGGCTTCACCTTC
>NA|TRBD1|TRBJ2-4|TRBV5-1
CASSGGQGANIQYF
TGCGCCAGCAGCGGGGGACAGGGGGCAAACATTCAGTACTTC
>few|NA|TRBJ2-5|TRBV7-9
CASSKRDTETQYF
TGTGCCAGCAGCAAAAGGGACACAGAGACCCAGTACTTC
>few|NA|TRBJ2-7|TRBV5-1
CASSLTGLVYEQYF
TGCGCCAGCAGCTTGACCGGGCTGGTCTACGAGCAGTACTTC
>few|NA|TRBJ2-2|TRBV12-3/TRBV12-4
CASSLGSGGYTGELFF
TGTGCCAGCAGTTTGGGTTCGGGGGGCTACACCGGGGAGCTGTTTTTT
>few|NA|TRBJ1-1|TRBV29-1
CSVVTNTEAFF
TGCAGCGTTGTGACAAACACTGAAGCTTTCTTT
>NA|NA|TRBJ1-4|TRBV20-1
CSASRTTSEKLFF
TGCAGTGCCAGTCGAACAACTAGTGAAAAACTGTTTTTT
>NA|NA|TRBJ1-1|TRBV3-1
CASSQDDQAMNTEAFF
TGTGCCAGCAGCCAAGATGACCAGGCGATGAACACTGAAGCTTTCTTT
>few|NA|TRBJ2-7|TRBV7-9
CASRDLGDPYEQYF
TGTGCCAGCAGGGACCTGGGAGACCCCTACGAGCAGTACTTC
>NA|NA|TRBJ1-2|TRBV19
CASSMFAGDGYGYTF
TGTGCCAGTAGTATGTTCGCAGGGGACGGCTATGGCTACACCTTC
>NA|NA|TRBJ2-7|TRBV6-2/TRBV6-3
CASSYSGHPSEQYF
TGTGCCAGCAGTTACTCAGGACACCCCTCCGAGCAGTACTTC
>NA|NA|TRBJ1-1|TRBV11-2
CASSLGLLEAFF
TGTGCCAGCAGCTTAGGGTTACTTGAAGCTTTCTTT
>NA|NA|TRBJ2-7|TRBV15
CATSRSPGGYEQYF
TGTGCCACCAGCAGAAGTCCTGGGGGCTACGAGCAGTACTTC
>NA|NA|TRBJ2-1|TRBV6-2/TRBV6-3
CASSYSTQDGPQFF
TGTGCCAGCAGTTACTCGACCCAGGACGGTCCGCAGTTCTTC
>few|NA|TRBJ1-2|TRBV5-1
CASSLNQEEGYTF
TGCGCCAGCAGCTTAAACCAGGAGGAGGGCTACACCTTC
>once|NA|TRBJ2-1|TRBV4-1
CASTSGGLPYNEQFF
TGCGCCAGCACCTCAGGCGGATTACCCTACAATGAGCAGTTCTTC
>NA|NA|TRBJ2-1|TRBV7-2
CASSLSRSLQEQFF
TGTGCCAGCAGCTTATCTCGTAGTCTACAAGAGCAGTTCTTC
>NA|NA|TRBJ1-2|TRBV6-6
CASSYSWGIAAGGYTF
TGTGCCAGCAGTTACTCTTGGGGTATTGCAGCGGGGGGCTACACCTTC
>few|NA|TRBJ2-1|TRBV7-2
CASSSREGRIHNEQFF
TGTGCCAGCAGCTCCCGTGAGGGGAGGATCCACAATGAGCAGTTCTTC
>few|NA|TRBJ1-5|TRBV12-3/TRBV12-4
CASSFQGGQPQHF
TGTGCCAGCAGTTTTCAGGGAGGTCAGCCCCAGCATTTT
>few|TRBD1|TRBJ1-1|TRBV7-2
CASSLRGLRTEAFF
TGTGCCAGCAGCTTAAGGGGGCTCCGCACTGAAGCTTTCTTT
>NA|NA|TRBJ1-2|TRBV6-2/TRBV6-3
CASSFQPGHVDGYTF
TGTGCCAGCAGTTTCCAACCCGGACACGTGGATGGCTACACCTTC
>few|NA|TRBJ2-3|TRBV11-2
CASSLTYGLDTDTQYF
TGTGCCAGCAGCTTAACCTACGGGCTTGACACAGATACGCAGTATTTT
>few|TRBD1|TRBJ1-2|TRBV10-3
CAISVIRDRGPSGYTF
TGTGCCATCAGTGTCATCCGGGACAGGGGGCCAAGTGGCTACACCTTC
>NA|NA|TRBJ2-1|TRBV20-1
CSAREYEDYSYNEQFF
TGCAGTGCTAGGGAATACGAGGACTATTCCTACAATGAGCAGTTCTTC
>NA|TRBD1|TRBJ1-2|TRBV5-8
CASSPGTGESYGYTF
TGTGCCAGCAGCCCCGGGACAGGGGAAAGCTATGGCTACACCTTC